This paragraph covers one TCR beta chain sequence. Its antigen is currently unknown. In germline, CDR1 is GTSNPN, CDR2 SVGIG (reference sequence). There are 14 residues in the CDR3. After removal of 5 bases from V and 4 bases from J, the junction contained 10 bases not matched to a gene. Only in-frame clones appear in the TCRdb table, and some are missing; sequencing was by immunoSEQ multiplex PCR. The sample comprises about 60,000 clones, 94% of which are singletons, and approximately 20% rests with the top ten. The sample originates from a study of human versus mouse CDR3 diversity and MHC coevolution. Study-wide results and caveats: Among all groups, most of the three human donors showed least clonal inequality. By iCHAO1, human TCR beta clonotypes numbered about 1.6 million, the most.

Sequences were obtained from naive CD4+ T cells from blood. Noted subset: CD45RO-negative CD62L-positive naive CD4 T cells. The genes are TRBV30 and TRBJ2-7, with 8 bases aligning to TRBD2. The source is a person in their sixties or seventies in good health. The CDR3: CAWAGGGSSYEQYF. As DNA, the CDR3 is TGTGCCTGGGCCGGGGGGGGCTCGAGTTACGAGCAGTACTTC.